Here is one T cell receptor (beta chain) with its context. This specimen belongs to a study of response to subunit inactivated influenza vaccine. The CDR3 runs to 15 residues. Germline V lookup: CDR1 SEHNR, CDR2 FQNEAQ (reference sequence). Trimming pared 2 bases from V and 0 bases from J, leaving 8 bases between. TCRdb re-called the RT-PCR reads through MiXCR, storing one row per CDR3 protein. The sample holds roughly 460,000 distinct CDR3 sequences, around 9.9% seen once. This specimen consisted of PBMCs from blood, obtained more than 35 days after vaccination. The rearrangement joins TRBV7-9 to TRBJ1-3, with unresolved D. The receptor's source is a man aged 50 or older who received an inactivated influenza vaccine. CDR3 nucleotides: TGTGCCAGCAGCTTATTCGCAGTCTCTGGAAACACCATATATTTT. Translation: CASSLFAVSGNTIYF.